The TCR beta chain under discussion was sequenced for a study of vaccination and CD4 T cells after COVID-19. This clonotype was detected only a few times. Its antigen is unknown. This sample's treatment: roughly ten-day PBMC culture with coronavirus spike peptide pools or control peptides (ViraFEST assay). The unexposed donor's CD4+ T cells were collected before the COVID-19 pandemic (2011-2018). Under the ViraFEST approach, antigen-specific T cells were expanded with peptide pools and TCRs subsequently sequenced. The authors cultured roughly 1.9 million PBMCs per well with around 10 IU/ml IL-2 and around 9.2 ug/ml peptide pools. Cultured CD4+ T cell DNA underwent sequencing with the Oncomine TCR Beta short-read assay. The genomic DNA was obtained from cultured CD4+ T cells by extraction with the QIAamp micro DNA kit. Each CDR3 protein is one row after TCRdb ran MiXCR on the PCR reads. The table lists several thousand distinct CDR3 sequences, just under 40% of them singletons.

With 2 bases removed from V and 3 bases from J, the gap between germline ends came to 10 bases. Germline V CDR1 and CDR2: MNHEY, SVGAGI. The CDR3 extends over 14 amino acids. The source material was CD4+ T cells from blood, cultured in vitro. The rearrangement joins TRBV6-5 to TRBJ1-1, with D perhaps TRBD1 (5 bases). The sequence was obtained from a human donor in good health. The CDR3 DNA is TGTGCCAGCAGTTACGGACACCCGGACACTGAAGCTTTCTTT. This gives the protein CASSYGHPDTEAFF.